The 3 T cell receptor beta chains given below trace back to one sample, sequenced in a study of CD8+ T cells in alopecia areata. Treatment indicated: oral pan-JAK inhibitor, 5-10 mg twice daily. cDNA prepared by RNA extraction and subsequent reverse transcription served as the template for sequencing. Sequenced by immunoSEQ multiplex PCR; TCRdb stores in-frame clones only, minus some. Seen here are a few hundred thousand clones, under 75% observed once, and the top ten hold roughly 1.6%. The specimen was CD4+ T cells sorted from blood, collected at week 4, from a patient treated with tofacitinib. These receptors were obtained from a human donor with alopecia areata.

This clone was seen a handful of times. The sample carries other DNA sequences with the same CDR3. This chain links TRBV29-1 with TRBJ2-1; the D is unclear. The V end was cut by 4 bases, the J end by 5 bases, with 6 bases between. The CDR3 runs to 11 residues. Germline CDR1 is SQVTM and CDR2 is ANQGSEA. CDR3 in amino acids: CSVGRNNEQFF. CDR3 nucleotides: TGCAGCGTTGGACGGAACAATGAGCAGTTCTTC.

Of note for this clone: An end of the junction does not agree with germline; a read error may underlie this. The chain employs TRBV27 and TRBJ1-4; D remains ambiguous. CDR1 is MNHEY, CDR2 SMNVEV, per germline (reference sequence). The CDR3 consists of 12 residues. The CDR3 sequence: CASSRPNEQLFF. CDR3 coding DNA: TGTGCCAGCAGTCGTCCAAATGAACAACTGTTTTTT.

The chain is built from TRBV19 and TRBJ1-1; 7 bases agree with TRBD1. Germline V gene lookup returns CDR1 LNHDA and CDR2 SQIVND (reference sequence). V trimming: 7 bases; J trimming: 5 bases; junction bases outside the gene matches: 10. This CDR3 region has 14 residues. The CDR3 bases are TGTGCCAGTATCGAGGGAGGGGGCAGGACTGAAGCTTTCTTT. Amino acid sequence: CASIEGGGRTEAFF.